This entry describes one T cell receptor beta chain. Its specificity is not known. The sample belongs to a study of graft-versus-host responses after intestinal transplantation. Study-wide results and caveats: Recipient marrow held GvH clones, some first seen in ileum or blood. The presence of high graft-versus-host to host-versus-graft clonal ratios in allografts characterized patients with graft-donor T cell macrochimerism. Among circulating GvH clones, peak levels were associated with early post-transplant declines in HvG clones.

Repertoires were generated with immunoSEQ multiplex PCR, while TCRdb's copy carries only in-frame clones and drops some. Here the sample spans 55,000 to 70,000 clones, 90% to 95% being singletons. The TCR originated in a human patient who received an intestinal transplant, so some T cells may come from the graft donor. Sequencing was performed on PBMCs, taken about 120 days after intestinal transplantation.

CDR3: CASSGGSGANTGELFF. CDR3 sequence (DNA): TGTGCCAGTAGCGGCGGAAGCGGGGCGAACACCGGGGAGCTGTTTTTT. The V gene is TRBV19, the J gene TRBJ2-2, with 7 bases aligning to TRBD2. V gave up 6 bases and J gave up 0 bases; unmatched junction bases: 7. The CDR3 length is 16 residues. Germline lookup yields CDR1 LNHDA and CDR2 SQIVND (reference sequence). The variable domain in full, with the rest retrieved from reference TRBV19 and TRBJ2-2, is DGGITQSPKYLFRKEGQNVTLSCEQNLNHDAMYWYRQDPGQGLRLIYYSQIVNDFQKGDIAEGYSVSREKKESFPLTVTSAQKNPTAFYLCASSGGSGANTGELFFGEGSRLTVL.